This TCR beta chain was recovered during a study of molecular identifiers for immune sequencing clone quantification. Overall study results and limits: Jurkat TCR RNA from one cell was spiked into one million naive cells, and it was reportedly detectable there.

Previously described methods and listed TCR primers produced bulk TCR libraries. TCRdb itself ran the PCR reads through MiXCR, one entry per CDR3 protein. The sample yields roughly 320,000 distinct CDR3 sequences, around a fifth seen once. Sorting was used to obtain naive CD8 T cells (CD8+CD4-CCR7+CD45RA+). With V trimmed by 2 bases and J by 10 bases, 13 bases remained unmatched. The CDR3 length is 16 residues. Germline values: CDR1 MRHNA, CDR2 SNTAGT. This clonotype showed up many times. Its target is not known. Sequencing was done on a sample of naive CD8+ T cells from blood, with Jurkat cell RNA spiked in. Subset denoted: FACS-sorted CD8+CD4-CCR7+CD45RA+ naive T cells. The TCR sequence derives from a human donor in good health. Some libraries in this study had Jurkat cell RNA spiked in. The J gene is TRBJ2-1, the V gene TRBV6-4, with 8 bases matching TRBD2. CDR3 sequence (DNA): TGTGCCAGCAGTGACGGAGCGGGCGGCGCGGGGGGCGAGCAGTTCTTC. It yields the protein CASSDGAGGAGGEQFF.